The rows below give T cell receptor beta chains drawn from one sample of a study of cytomegalovirus exposure and HLA in healthy donors. Assay used: immunoSEQ multiplex PCR; TCRdb lists only in-frame clones, some missing. The data hold tens of thousands of clones, with over 85% observed a single time. Sequenced input: PBMCs. These receptors were collected from a woman aged 18-30 years in good health and CMV-seronegative. Each CDR3 is given with its conserved first and last residue. The D gene is left open where the match is weak. Clone size is not always given. Where it is, it says once, few, many or a class for expanded clones.

V	D	size	J	DNA	CDR3
TRBV5-4	TRBD2	-	TRBJ2-1	TGTGCCAGCAGCTCCCTTAGCGGGAGTCCCTACAATGAGCAGTTCTTC	CASSSLSGSPYNEQFF
TRBV5-1	-	once	TRBJ1-1	TGCGCCAGCAGCCCTACGAACAGGGACACTGAAGCTTTCTTT	CASSPTNRDTEAFF
TRBV30	-	-	TRBJ1-4	TGTGCCTGGAGTGTCTTGAGCGAAAAACTGTTTTTT	CAWSVLSEKLFF
TRBV6-1	-	-	TRBJ2-3	TGTGCCAGCAGTGAATTGGGAAGGGGTAACAGGGATTTGACAGATACGCAGTATTTT	CASSELGRGNRDLTDTQYF
TRBV9	-	-	TRBJ2-5	TGTGCCAGCAGCCCACAACAGGGTAGAGAGACCCAGTACTTC	CASSPQQGRETQYF
TRBV2	-	once	TRBJ1-1	TGTGCCAGCAGTGAAGTGGGGGGATGGACTGAAGCTTTCTTT	CASSEVGGWTEAFF
TRBV5-1	-	-	TRBJ2-7	TGCGCCAGCAGCTTGGACCGGGGCTACGAGCAGTACTTC	CASSLDRGYEQYF
TRBV9	TRBD2	-	TRBJ2-2	TGTGCCAGCAGCGTAGGGGCTAGCGGGGGGGCCACCGGGGAGCTGTTTTTT	CASSVGASGGATGELFF
TRBV19	-	-	TRBJ1-1	TGTGCCAGTAGTATCCAGGGTGGGACTGAAGCTTTCTTT	CASSIQGGTEAFF
TRBV2	-	-	TRBJ1-2	TGTGCCAGCGCATCCGGACTTCAAGCTAACTATGGCTACACCTTC	CASASGLQANYGYTF
TRBV28	TRBD1	-	TRBJ2-1	TGTGCCAGCAGCCAGGGGGCCGACTACAATGAGCAGTTCTTC	CASSQGADYNEQFF
TRBV19	-	once	TRBJ1-5	TGTGCCAGTAGTATAACGGGGAATCAGCCCCAGCATTTT	CASSITGNQPQHF
TRBV28	TRBD1	few	TRBJ1-2	TGTGCCAGCAGCCAGTCCGGGACAGGAAAGTCCTACTATGGCTACACCTTC	CASSQSGTGKSYYGYTF
TRBV11-2	TRBD1	-	TRBJ1-2	TGTGCCAGCAGTCCCGCCCGACAGGGTGGCGGCTACACCTTC	CASSPARQGGGYTF
TRBV5-8	-	-	TRBJ2-5	TGTGCCAGCAGCTTGGGGTCCCTTCGGCAAGAGACCCAGTACTTC	CASSLGSLRQETQYF
TRBV19	TRBD1	-	TRBJ1-2	TGTGCCAGTATGAGACAGGGGGCTGGAAAGTTTGGCTACACCTTC	CASMRQGAGKFGYTF
TRBV5-1	-	-	TRBJ2-7	TGCGCCAGCAGCTTGATTGGCGGCGACTCCTACGAGCAGTACTTC	CASSLIGGDSYEQYF
TRBV6-1	-	-	TRBJ1-1	TGTGCCAGCAGTGAACGGAGTATGAACACTGAAGCTTTCTTT	CASSERSMNTEAFF
TRBV15	-	-	TRBJ2-7	TGTGCCACCAGCAGAACCTCGGGGGACGAGCAGTACTTC	CATSRTSGDEQYF
TRBV6-4	TRBD2	-	TRBJ2-3	TGTGCCAGCAGCGCAACTAGCGGGGGTACAGATACGCAGTATTTT	CASSATSGGTDTQYF
TRBV7-3	TRBD1	-	TRBJ1-1	TGTGCCAGCAGCTTGACAGGGGGTAACACTGAAGCTTTCTTT	CASSLTGGNTEAFF
TRBV4-1	-	-	TRBJ1-4	TGCGCCAGCAGCCGAGAGCCTACCCCGAATGAAAAACTGTTTTTT	CASSREPTPNEKLFF
TRBV7-3	-	-	TRBJ1-1	TGTGCCAGCAGCTTTAATACAGGGATGAACACTGAAGCTTTCTTT	CASSFNTGMNTEAFF
TRBV28	-	-	TRBJ1-1	TGTGCCAGCAGCCAGGAAACAGGGCTCACTGAAGCTTTCTTT	CASSQETGLTEAFF
TRBV7-3	TRBD1	few	TRBJ1-6	TGTGCCAGCAGCCCCGGGACAGCCAATTCACCCCTCCACTTT	CASSPGTANSPLHF
TRBV18	TRBD1	-	TRBJ2-7	TGTGCCAGCTCACCACTAGGGACAGCCTACGAGCAGTACTTC	CASSPLGTAYEQYF
TRBV5-1	TRBD1	-	TRBJ2-6	TGCGCCTCCCGGACAGGGGGAGAGTCTGGGGCCAACGTCCTGACTTTC	CASRTGGESGANVLTF
TRBV4-1	-	-	TRBJ2-3	TGCGCCAGCAGCCAAGGCGGGGCCCTCATTAGCACAGATACGCAGTATTTT	CASSQGGALISTDTQYF
TRBV28	TRBD1	-	TRBJ2-1	TGTGCCAGCAGTTTATGGGGGACAGGGGACTACAATGAGCAGTTCTTC	CASSLWGTGDYNEQFF